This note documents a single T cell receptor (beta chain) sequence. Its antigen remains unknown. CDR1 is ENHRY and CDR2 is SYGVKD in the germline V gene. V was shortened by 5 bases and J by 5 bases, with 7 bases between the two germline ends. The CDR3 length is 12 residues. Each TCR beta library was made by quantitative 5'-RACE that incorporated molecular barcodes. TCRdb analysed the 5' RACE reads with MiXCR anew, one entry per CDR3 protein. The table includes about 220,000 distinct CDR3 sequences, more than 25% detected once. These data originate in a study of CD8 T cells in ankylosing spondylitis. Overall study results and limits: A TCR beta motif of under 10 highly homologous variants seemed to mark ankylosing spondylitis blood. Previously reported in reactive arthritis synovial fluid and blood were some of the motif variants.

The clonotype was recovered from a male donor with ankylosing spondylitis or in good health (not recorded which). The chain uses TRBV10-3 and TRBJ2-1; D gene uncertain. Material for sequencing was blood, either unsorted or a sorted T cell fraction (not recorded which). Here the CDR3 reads CAISPDHNEQFF. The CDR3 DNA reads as TGTGCCATCAGTCCGGATCACAATGAGCAGTTCTTC.